These T cell receptor beta chains were read from a single sample in a study of T cells in Graves' hyperthyroidism and ophthalmopathy. One entry per CDR3 protein results from TCRdb running MiXCR on the multiplex PCR reads. This table holds under 250,000 distinct CDR3 sequences, about 24% found once. Sequenced input: blood. These receptors were taken from a woman aged 40-49 years with Graves' ophthalmopathy. Both conserved end residues are part of each CDR3. Each record gives: D gene, clone size, J gene, V gene, CDR3 DNA, CDR3 protein. The D gene is left open where the match is weak. Not all rows give a size; the values are once, few, many and, for expanded clones, a class.

D gene: TRBD1
clone size: many
J gene: TRBJ2-7
V gene: TRBV28
CDR3 DNA: TGTGCCAGCAGTTGGACAGGGGGCCACGAGCAGTACTTC
CDR3 protein: CASSWTGGHEQYF

D gene: .
clone size: many
J gene: TRBJ1-5
V gene: TRBV28
CDR3 DNA: TGTGCCAGCAGCGTTCGGATAGGGTGGTGGTATCAGCCCCAGCATTTT
CDR3 protein: CASSVRIGWWYQPQHF

D gene: TRBD1
clone size: many
J gene: TRBJ1-2
V gene: TRBV6-5
CDR3 DNA: TGTGCCAGCAGTTTCCCCGGGACAGCGTCCTATGGCTACACCTTC
CDR3 protein: CASSFPGTASYGYTF

D gene: .
clone size: many
J gene: TRBJ1-1
V gene: TRBV19
CDR3 DNA: TGTGCCAGTAGTATAGCCCTAACTGAAGCTTTCTTT
CDR3 protein: CASSIALTEAFF

D gene: .
clone size: many
J gene: TRBJ2-3
V gene: TRBV12-3/TRBV12-4
CDR3 DNA: TGTGCCAGCAGTCTAATGGGGGATACGCAGTATTTT
CDR3 protein: CASSLMGDTQYF

D gene: TRBD1
clone size: few
J gene: TRBJ2-7
V gene: TRBV19
CDR3 DNA: TGTGCCACTAGTATGTACCTGGGCAGGGGGTTGGACGAGCAGTACTTC
CDR3 protein: CATSMYLGRGLDEQYF

D gene: TRBD1
clone size: few
J gene: TRBJ2-5
V gene: TRBV6-5
CDR3 DNA: TGTGCCAGCAGTTACTCGGGACAGGGAGCGTGGGAGACCCAGTACTTC
CDR3 protein: CASSYSGQGAWETQYF

D gene: .
clone size: .
J gene: TRBJ1-2
V gene: TRBV7-9
CDR3 DNA: TGTGCCAGCAGCCAAGGGGTTGGTGGCTACACCTTC
CDR3 protein: CASSQGVGGYTF

D gene: .
clone size: many
J gene: TRBJ2-5
V gene: TRBV3-1
CDR3 DNA: TGTGCCAGCTCGACCCCGGAGACCCAGTACTTC
CDR3 protein: CASSTPETQYF

D gene: .
clone size: many
J gene: TRBJ2-4
V gene: TRBV27
CDR3 DNA: TGTGCCAGCAGCCCCCCGGCCCAAAACATTCAGTACTTC
CDR3 protein: CASSPPAQNIQYF

D gene: .
clone size: many
J gene: TRBJ1-1
V gene: TRBV2
CDR3 DNA: TGTGCCAGCAAACTGGGTTGGAACACTGAAGCTTTCTTT
CDR3 protein: CASKLGWNTEAFF

D gene: .
clone size: many
J gene: TRBJ1-2
V gene: TRBV25-1
CDR3 DNA: TGTGCCAGCTACGGGGGGCTCTATGGCTACACCTTC
CDR3 protein: CASYGGLYGYTF

D gene: .
clone size: many
J gene: TRBJ2-4
V gene: TRBV27
CDR3 DNA: TGTGCCAGCACCGTTATTCCGACGGGAGCCAAAAACATTCAGTACTTC
CDR3 protein: CASTVIPTGAKNIQYF

D gene: .
clone size: many
J gene: TRBJ1-3
V gene: TRBV6-1
CDR3 DNA: TGTGCCAGCAGTGAAGCGCCCCTGGCAGGGCTCGGAAACACCATATATTTT
CDR3 protein: CASSEAPLAGLGNTIYF

D gene: .
clone size: .
J gene: TRBJ1-1
V gene: TRBV19
CDR3 DNA: TGTGCCAGCAGTCGTACAGGGCGGGCTGAAGCTTTCTTT
CDR3 protein: CASSRTGRAEAFF

D gene: .
clone size: many
J gene: TRBJ1-1
V gene: TRBV28
CDR3 DNA: TGTGCCAGCAGTTCCACCCTCAGCGCCTTGAACACTGAAGCTTTCTTT
CDR3 protein: CASSSTLSALNTEAFF

D gene: .
clone size: many
J gene: TRBJ1-5
V gene: TRBV20-1
CDR3 DNA: TGCAGTGCTAGAGTTGCGGGGAATCAGCCCCAGCATTTT
CDR3 protein: CSARVAGNQPQHF

D gene: .
clone size: many
J gene: TRBJ2-5
V gene: TRBV20-1
CDR3 DNA: TGCAGTGCTAGAGGGCTAGGGCAAGAGACCCAGTACTTC
CDR3 protein: CSARGLGQETQYF

D gene: TRBD2
clone size: many
J gene: TRBJ2-2
V gene: TRBV7-9
CDR3 DNA: TGTGCCAGCAGGGGACTAGCGGGAGCGGCCGGGGAGCTGTTTTTT
CDR3 protein: CASRGLAGAAGELFF

D gene: .
clone size: many
J gene: TRBJ2-5
V gene: TRBV27
CDR3 DNA: TGTGCCAGCAGTTCGATAGGCGGTGCAGAGACCCAGTACTTC
CDR3 protein: CASSSIGGAETQYF

D gene: .
clone size: few
J gene: TRBJ1-5
V gene: TRBV28
CDR3 DNA: TGTGCCAGCAGCCGAGAGCCTAGCAATCAGCCCCAGCATTTT
CDR3 protein: CASSREPSNQPQHF

D gene: .
clone size: many
J gene: TRBJ2-2
V gene: TRBV11-2
CDR3 DNA: TGTGCCAGCAGCTTTTCCCCCAGCGGCACCGGGGAGCTGTTTTTT
CDR3 protein: CASSFSPSGTGELFF

D gene: TRBD2
clone size: few
J gene: TRBJ2-7
V gene: TRBV6-1
CDR3 DNA: TGTGCCAGCAGCGGCAGGACTAGCACCTACGAGCAGTACTTC
CDR3 protein: CASSGRTSTYEQYF

D gene: TRBD1
clone size: many
J gene: TRBJ2-7
V gene: TRBV13
CDR3 DNA: TGTGCCAGCAGCGGACAGGTACTGTACGAGCAGTACTTC
CDR3 protein: CASSGQVLYEQYF

D gene: .
clone size: .
J gene: TRBJ1-5
V gene: TRBV20-1
CDR3 DNA: TGCAGTGCTAGAGAGGGGGAGGGCAATCAGCCCCAGCATTTT
CDR3 protein: CSAREGEGNQPQHF

D gene: .
clone size: once
J gene: TRBJ2-5
V gene: TRBV20-1
CDR3 DNA: TGCAGTGCTACCACCGACTACACCGAGTACCAAGAGACCCAGTACTTC
CDR3 protein: CSATTDYTEYQETQYF

D gene: .
clone size: .
J gene: TRBJ2-5
V gene: TRBV6-5
CDR3 DNA: TGTGCCAGCAGTTACTCGTGGAATTTTGGATCGAACGGAGAGACCCAGTACTTC
CDR3 protein: CASSYSWNFGSNGETQYF

D gene: TRBD1
clone size: many
J gene: TRBJ1-1
V gene: TRBV24-1
CDR3 DNA: TGTGCCACCAGTGCCCCTGACAGGGGCACTTTCTTT
CDR3 protein: CATSAPDRGTFF

D gene: TRBD2
clone size: .
J gene: TRBJ2-7
V gene: TRBV4-1
CDR3 DNA: TGCGCCAGCAGCCAAGTAATCATAGCGGGAGGCATCGAGCAGTACTTC
CDR3 protein: CASSQVIIAGGIEQYF

D gene: TRBD1
clone size: .
J gene: TRBJ1-6
V gene: TRBV12-3/TRBV12-4
CDR3 DNA: TGTGCCAGCACTGAAACCAGGGGGCGTTCACCCCTCCACTTT
CDR3 protein: CASTETRGRSPLHF

D gene: .
clone size: .
J gene: TRBJ2-5
V gene: TRBV24-1
CDR3 DNA: TGTGCCACCAGCAGAGATGGGTTTGTGGAGACCCAGTACTTC
CDR3 protein: CATSRDGFVETQYF

D gene: .
clone size: many
J gene: TRBJ1-5
V gene: TRBV20-1
CDR3 DNA: TGCAGTGCTAGAATTCCCGGGACGCAATCGACGGGTCAGCCCCAGCATTTT
CDR3 protein: CSARIPGTQSTGQPQHF

D gene: .
clone size: many
J gene: TRBJ1-2
V gene: TRBV28
CDR3 DNA: TGTGCCAGCAGTTTAGTCTCGGCGGGGATTAACTATGGCTACACCTTC
CDR3 protein: CASSLVSAGINYGYTF

D gene: TRBD2
clone size: many
J gene: TRBJ2-5
V gene: TRBV19
CDR3 DNA: TGTGCCAGTAGTATGTACGGGACTAGCGTCTACCAAGAGACCCAGTACTTC
CDR3 protein: CASSMYGTSVYQETQYF

D gene: .
clone size: .
J gene: TRBJ2-2
V gene: TRBV9
CDR3 DNA: TGTGCCAGCAGCGTAGTAGATTCCGGGGAGCTGTTTTTT
CDR3 protein: CASSVVDSGELFF

D gene: .
clone size: many
J gene: TRBJ1-2
V gene: TRBV7-8
CDR3 DNA: TGTGCCAGCAGCACACCAGCATTAGGCTACACCTTC
CDR3 protein: CASSTPALGYTF

D gene: .
clone size: many
J gene: TRBJ2-5
V gene: TRBV3-1
CDR3 DNA: TGTGCCAGCAGCCTAGACTCCGGGATTCCGGAGACCCAGTACTTC
CDR3 protein: CASSLDSGIPETQYF

D gene: TRBD1
clone size: .
J gene: TRBJ1-2
V gene: TRBV6-1
CDR3 DNA: TGTGCCAGCAGTGAAACAGGGGGCTACTTTGGCTACACCTTC
CDR3 protein: CASSETGGYFGYTF

D gene: TRBD1
clone size: many
J gene: TRBJ1-5
V gene: TRBV7-8
CDR3 DNA: TGTGCCAGCAGCCCGACAGGGGGAAGCAATCAGCCCCAGCATTTT
CDR3 protein: CASSPTGGSNQPQHF

D gene: TRBD1
clone size: many
J gene: TRBJ2-5
V gene: TRBV6-1
CDR3 DNA: TGTGCCAGCAGTGACAGCGGGACAGGGAAAGAGACCCAGTACTTC
CDR3 protein: CASSDSGTGKETQYF

D gene: TRBD2
clone size: many
J gene: TRBJ2-7
V gene: TRBV4-1
CDR3 DNA: TGCGCCAGCAGCCAAGTTACTAGCGGGGGCTACGAGCAGTACTTC
CDR3 protein: CASSQVTSGGYEQYF

D gene: TRBD2
clone size: .
J gene: TRBJ2-2
V gene: TRBV4-2
CDR3 DNA: TGTGCCAGCAGCCAAACGCTAGCGGCAGCGAACACCGGGGAGCTGTTTTTT
CDR3 protein: CASSQTLAAANTGELFF

D gene: .
clone size: many
J gene: TRBJ1-1
V gene: TRBV6-5
CDR3 DNA: TGTGCCAGCAGTTACGCCCAGGCGAACACTGAAGCTTTCTTT
CDR3 protein: CASSYAQANTEAFF

D gene: .
clone size: many
J gene: TRBJ1-6
V gene: TRBV27
CDR3 DNA: TGTGCCAGCAGTTTACTTCTCCTTTCACCCCTCCACTTT
CDR3 protein: CASSLLLLSPLHF

D gene: TRBD2
clone size: many
J gene: TRBJ2-2
V gene: TRBV20-1
CDR3 DNA: TGCAGTGCTAGGGGAGCGGGAGGGAGGACCGGGGAGCTGTTTTTT
CDR3 protein: CSARGAGGRTGELFF

D gene: TRBD2
clone size: many
J gene: TRBJ2-7
V gene: TRBV5-1
CDR3 DNA: TGCGCCAGCAGCCCTAGCGGCCCGGACTACGAGCAGTACTTC
CDR3 protein: CASSPSGPDYEQYF

D gene: TRBD2
clone size: many
J gene: TRBJ2-3
V gene: TRBV19
CDR3 DNA: TGTGCCAGTAGATCTGGTGCTAGCGGGAGACCAGATACGCAGTATTTT
CDR3 protein: CASRSGASGRPDTQYF

D gene: .
clone size: .
J gene: TRBJ2-7
V gene: TRBV7-2
CDR3 DNA: TGTGCCAGCAGCCAAAGGATCGAGCAGTACTTC
CDR3 protein: CASSQRIEQYF

D gene: .
clone size: .
J gene: TRBJ2-5
V gene: TRBV27
CDR3 DNA: TGTGCCAGCAGTTACGGGAGACTAGGGGAGACCCAGTACTTC
CDR3 protein: CASSYGRLGETQYF

D gene: .
clone size: many
J gene: TRBJ2-7
V gene: TRBV20-1
CDR3 DNA: TGCAGTGCTAGTGCGCAGCGGGCTGTCTACGAGCAGTACTTC
CDR3 protein: CSASAQRAVYEQYF

D gene: TRBD1
clone size: many
J gene: TRBJ1-1
V gene: TRBV30
CDR3 DNA: TGTGCCTGGAGTCCGACAGGGGACACTGAAGCTTTCTTT
CDR3 protein: CAWSPTGDTEAFF

D gene: .
clone size: .
J gene: TRBJ2-7
V gene: TRBV20-1
CDR3 DNA: TGCAGTGCCACGCGGGTCTACGAGCAGTACTTC
CDR3 protein: CSATRVYEQYF

D gene: TRBD1
clone size: many
J gene: TRBJ2-7
V gene: TRBV28
CDR3 DNA: TGTGCCAGCAGGCCGGGACAGGGAATTTACGAGCAGTACTTC
CDR3 protein: CASRPGQGIYEQYF

D gene: .
clone size: many
J gene: TRBJ2-7
V gene: TRBV5-1
CDR3 DNA: TGCGCCAGCAGCAAAGGACTATCGGGCAACTACGAGCAGTACTTC
CDR3 protein: CASSKGLSGNYEQYF